The rows below give T cell receptor beta chains drawn from one sample of a study of T-cell memory formation after mild COVID-19. Using its own MiXCR run on the 5' RACE reads, TCRdb lists one record per CDR3 protein. The sample shows around 300,000 distinct CDR3 sequences, 10% to 15% of them seen only once. Sequencing was done on a sample of PBMCs or a T cell subset sorted from them (not recorded which). These receptors came from a man aged 18-30 years who had mild COVID-19 (a few samples of this study predate the infection). Cell type and time point are not known. The conserved cysteine and the conserved F or W are not part of the CDR3 here. D genes are given only for firm matches. A row's size may be missing; if present it is once, few, many or a size class.

D gene: TRBD1; clone size: few; J gene: TRBJ2-5; V gene: TRBV7-6; CDR3 protein: ASSLGTGVGETQY
D gene: -; clone size: -; J gene: TRBJ2-1; V gene: TRBV28; CDR3 protein: ASRPAGLNNEQF
D gene: TRBD2; clone size: few; J gene: TRBJ2-2; V gene: TRBV29-1; CDR3 protein: SVVTGEGVGGELF
D gene: TRBD1; clone size: -; J gene: TRBJ1-3; V gene: TRBV28; CDR3 protein: ASSPPQGASGNTIY
D gene: -; clone size: few; J gene: TRBJ2-2; V gene: TRBV10-3; CDR3 protein: AISPTGTTNTGELF
D gene: -; clone size: -; J gene: TRBJ2-1; V gene: TRBV14; CDR3 protein: ASSPPSALYNEQF
D gene: TRBD2; clone size: many; J gene: TRBJ2-3; V gene: TRBV2; CDR3 protein: ANQRGWADTQY
D gene: TRBD1; clone size: few; J gene: TRBJ2-5; V gene: TRBV6-2/TRBV6-3; CDR3 protein: ASSNRQGSEETQY
D gene: -; clone size: few; J gene: TRBJ2-5; V gene: TRBV7-9; CDR3 protein: ASSFYQETQY
D gene: -; clone size: -; J gene: TRBJ2-2; V gene: TRBV4-1; CDR3 protein: ASSQEPHSNTGELF
D gene: TRBD2; clone size: many; J gene: TRBJ2-5; V gene: TRBV7-2; CDR3 protein: ASSRLAGGPG
D gene: TRBD2; clone size: -; J gene: TRBJ2-7; V gene: TRBV4-1; CDR3 protein: ASSQDWGGEQY
D gene: -; clone size: few; J gene: TRBJ2-7; V gene: TRBV4-1; CDR3 protein: ASSQAPSGAEQY
D gene: TRBD2; clone size: -; J gene: TRBJ2-1; V gene: TRBV7-2; CDR3 protein: ASSFRAGLNYNEQF
D gene: TRBD1; clone size: -; J gene: TRBJ2-5; V gene: TRBV24-1; CDR3 protein: ATSDTQGAGETQY
D gene: -; clone size: -; J gene: TRBJ2-1; V gene: TRBV4-1; CDR3 protein: ASSQFRDKYNEQF